This entry lists 22 T cell receptor beta chains sequenced from one sample in a study of blood T cell repertoires in COVID-19. Method: immunoSEQ multiplex PCR; TCRdb's copy keeps in-frame clones and lacks some. Of about 200,000 clones in the sample, 80% to 95% are singletons; the top ten hold around 0.53%. Sequencing input: peripheral blood. The source of these receptors is a man aged 50 to 59 with acute or convalescent COVID-19.

The chain has TRBV7-9 and TRBJ1-5, with D hard to call. Trimming pared 5 bases from V and 2 bases from J, leaving 7 bases between. From germline, CDR1 is SEHNR and CDR2 FQNEAQ (reference sequence). CDR3 length equals 13 residues. CDR3 bases: TGTGCCAGCAGCCCCCCTGGCAATCAGCCCCAGCATTTT. It codes for CASSPPGNQPQHF.

The rearrangement joins TRBV19 to TRBJ2-7, with 7 bases identical to TRBD1. In germline, CDR1 is LNHDA, CDR2 SQIVND (reference sequence). V shed 6 bases, J shed 6 bases, and the junction held 11 bases outside the gene matches. The length of the CDR3 is 14 residues. DNA of the CDR3: TGTGCCAGTAGCCCAGGACAGGCCGTCGCCGAGCAGTACGTC. This gives the protein CASSPGQAVAEQYV.

The rearrangement links TRBV28 to TRBJ2-4; tentative D call: TRBD2 (6 bases). The germline V and J ends were trimmed by 7 bases and 1 base, with 20 bases remaining between them. CDR3 length: 17 amino acids. The germline CDR1 and CDR2 sequences are MDHEN and SYDVKM. CDR3 in DNA: TGTGCCAGCACTGGGGGACTCTACGGATGGGCCAAAAACATTCAGTACTTC. Amino acids: CASTGGLYGWAKNIQYF.

The V and J genes are TRBV6-2 or TRBV6-3 and TRBJ2-3; a weak D match, TRBD2 (6 bases). Germline V gives CDR1 MNHEY, CDR2 SVGEGT. The CDR3 spans 18 residues. The germline V and J ends were trimmed by 3 bases and 4 bases, with 23 bases remaining between them. The CDR3 bases are TGTGCCAGCAGTTATACCGTCGCGGGGACTCCTACAGCAGATACGCAGTATTTT. It translates to CASSYTVAGTPTADTQYF.

This clone was counted a few times. The chain is built from TRBV2 and TRBJ1-2; unclear D gene. V was clipped by 2 bases and J by 10 bases, with 8 bases between them. Germline CDR1 and CDR2: SNHLY and FYNNEI. This CDR3 comprises 11 residues. The CDR3 DNA sequence: TGTGCCAGCAGTGAACGTCCCTCCTACACCTTC. It yields the protein CASSERPSYTF.

This clone was recorded only once. The chain links TRBV7-6 to TRBJ2-7; D possibly corresponds to TRBD1 (6 bases). The germline CDR1 and CDR2 sequences are SGHVS and FNYEAQ. This CDR3 has 14 residues. Trimming left V 1 base short and J 7 bases short, with 14 bases between. The CDR3 DNA reads as TGTGCCAGCAGCTTAGATCCCAGGGGTCAAGAGCAGTACGTC. It translates to CASSLDPRGQEQYV.

This chain joins TRBV29-1 and TRBJ1-1, with 8 bases that match TRBD1. CDR3 size: 17 residues. The ends lost 4 bases at V and 0 bases at J; junction bases unmatched: 13. CDR1 and CDR2 (germline): SQVTM, ANQGSEA. The CDR3 DNA reads TGCAGCGTTGTTAGACGACAGGGGCCGACGATGAACACTGAAGCTTTCTTT. This gives the protein CSVVRRQGPTMNTEAFF.

The rearrangement links TRBV6-2 or TRBV6-3 to TRBJ1-5; no clear D gene. Germline CDR1 MNHEY, CDR2 SVGEGT. Trimming took 4 bases from V and 6 from J, leaving 16 bases between them. The CDR3 is made up of 15 amino acids. This CDR3 reads CASSSMTGGIQPQHF. The CDR3 region has the DNA TGTGCCAGCAGTTCGATGACGGGAGGCATTCAGCCCCAGCATTTT.

CDR3 sequence (DNA): TGTGCCAGCAGCACGGTGGGGGGTTGGGAGACCCAGTACTTC. Its protein is CASSTVGGWETQYF. The V call is TRBV7-9, the J call TRBJ2-5; TRBD2 is a possible D gene (6 bases). The CDR3 is made up of 14 amino acids. Germline V gene sequence: CDR1 SEHNR, CDR2 FQNEAQ (reference sequence). Trimming stripped 5 bases from V and 5 bases from J, with 15 bases between. Supplemented by reference TRBV7-9 and TRBJ2-5, the full variable domain reads DTGVSQNPRHKITKRGQNVTFRCDPISEHNRLYWYRQTLGQGPEFLTYFQNEAQLEKSRLLSDRFSAERPKGSFSTLEIQRTEQGDSAMYLCASSTVGGWETQYFGPGTRLLVL.

The chain carries TRBV9 and TRBJ2-5; 8 bases align to TRBD1. The CDR3 has 15 residues. Germline loops: CDR1 SGDLS, CDR2 YYNGEE. The V and J ends lost 4 bases and 0 bases, in that order; junction bases with no gene match: 5. Here the CDR3 reads CASSPHRGNQETQYF. In DNA, the CDR3 is TGTGCCAGCAGCCCACACAGGGGGAACCAAGAGACCCAGTACTTC. Full variable domain (outside the CDR3, taken from reference TRBV9 and TRBJ2-5): DSGVTQTPKHLITATGQRVTLRCSPRSGDLSVYWYQQSLDQGLQFLIQYYNGEERAKGNILERFSAQQFPDLHSELNLSSLELGDSALYFCASSPHRGNQETQYFGPGTRLLVL.

The gene calls are TRBV11-2 and TRBJ1-3; D uncertain. Germline CDR1 reads SGHAT; CDR2 reads FQNNGV. The CDR3 length is 13 residues. V lost 1 base and J lost 7, with 8 bases in between. The CDR3 here is CASSLGGVNTIYF. CDR3 in DNA: TGTGCCAGCAGCTTAGGCGGGGTTAACACCATATATTTT.

The chain links TRBV6-1 to TRBJ1-6; tentatively, D is TRBD1 (5 bases). Germline V gene data show CDR1 as MNHNS and CDR2 as SASEGT. This CDR3 contains 16 residues. Trimming took 0 bases from V and 6 from J, leaving 12 bases between them. The CDR3 region has the DNA TGTGCCAGCAGTGAAGCAGGGGTATTCAGTAATTCACCCCTCCACTTT. Translating it yields CASSEAGVFSNSPLHF.

J is TRBJ2-7 and V is TRBV28; D is uncertain. Trimming left V 5 bases short and J 5 bases short, with 7 bases between. The CDR3 has 11 residues. Germline CDR1 reads MDHEN; CDR2 reads SYDVKM. DNA for the CDR3: TGTGCCAGCAGTACATTCCACGAGCAGTACTTC. Its protein is CASSTFHEQYF.

The chain carries TRBV10-3 and TRBJ1-3, with TRBD1 matching 9 bases. The CDR3 spans 13 residues. The V segment lost 5 bases and the J segment 8 bases; nucleotides outside the gene matches: 4. CDR1 ENHRY and CDR2 SYGVKD come from the germline V gene. CDR3 sequence: CAISTGQGDTIYF. CDR3 in DNA: TGTGCCATCAGTACGGGACAGGGTGACACCATATATTTT.

The gene calls are TRBV5-1 and TRBJ2-5; 8 bases line up with TRBD2. Germline V gene sequence: CDR1 SGHRS, CDR2 YFSETQ. J was trimmed by 3 bases and V by 5 bases; bases with no gene match: 12. The CDR3 consists of 16 residues. The CDR3 is CASRPAGGHIEETQYF. The CDR3 nucleotides read TGCGCCAGCAGACCCGCGGGGGGCCATATAGAAGAGACCCAGTACTTC.

The rearrangement joins TRBV19 to TRBJ2-5; 9 bases fit TRBD1. V lost 1 base to trimming and J lost 2 bases; unmatched junction nucleotides: 5. Germline values: CDR1 LNHDA, CDR2 SQIVND (reference sequence). The CDR3 has 16 amino acids. CDR3 sequence: CASSIGGQGGQETQYF. The CDR3 nucleotides are TGTGCCAGTAGTATAGGGGGACAGGGAGGGCAAGAGACCCAGTACTTC.

J is TRBJ2-4 and V is TRBV6-2 or TRBV6-3, with TRBD2 identical over 7 bases. Germline V gives CDR1 MNHEY, CDR2 SVGEGT. The V gene end was trimmed by 5 bases and the J gene end by 6 bases; junction bases not matched to a gene: 10. This CDR3 spans 15 amino acids. CDR3 sequence (DNA): TGTGCCAGCAGTCCCTCCGGGAGCGGGGCAAACATTCAGTACTTC. It encodes CASSPSGSGANIQYF.

This chain joins TRBV5-1 and TRBJ2-3; TRBD2 aligns across 8 bases. The CDR3 spans 18 residues. Per germline, CDR1 SGHRS and CDR2 YFSETQ. V lost 3 bases to trimming and J lost 6 bases; unmatched junction nucleotides: 18. The DNA of the CDR3 is TGCGCCAGCAGCTGGGGGGTCGCGAGCGGGAGTGTTTTGGATACGCAGTATTTT. The encoded protein is CASSWGVASGSVLDTQYF.

This clone was seen a few times. The V call is TRBV5-1, the J call TRBJ1-6; 7 positions agree with TRBD1. Germline V gene lookup returns CDR1 SGHRS and CDR2 YFSETQ. The CDR3 runs 14 residues. V was clipped by 3 bases and J by 8 bases; unmatched bases: 5. Here the CDR3 reads CASSSGQEDSPLHF. DNA of the CDR3: TGCGCCAGCAGCTCCGGACAGGAAGATTCACCCCTCCACTTT.

V usage is TRBV5-5 and J usage is TRBJ2-2, with 10 bases lining up with TRBD2. CDR1 is SGHKS and CDR2 is YYEKEE in the germline V gene (reference sequence). V dropped 4 bases and J dropped 4; count of bases not matched to a gene: 7. This CDR3 contains 16 residues. The CDR3 nucleotides are TGTGCCAGCAGCCCGCGTCTAGCGGGAGTCACCGGGGAGCTGTTTTTT. Translation gives CASSPRLAGVTGELFF.

V gene TRBV7-9 combines with J gene TRBJ1-4, with D perhaps TRBD1 (5 bases). The ends were cut back, 1 base at V and 5 bases at J, with 8 bases in the middle. This CDR3 has 14 amino acids. CDR1 SEHNR and CDR2 FQNEAQ come from the germline V gene (reference sequence). The CDR3 DNA is TGTGCCAGCAGCTTAGGGACACCAAATGAAAAACTGTTTTTT. Its protein is CASSLGTPNEKLFF. The whole variable domain, filled in from reference TRBV7-9 and TRBJ1-4, reads DTGVSQNPRHKITKRGQNVTFRCDPISEHNRLYWYRQTLGQGPEFLTYFQNEAQLEKSRLLSDRFSAERPKGSFSTLEIQRTEQGDSAMYLCASSLGTPNEKLFFGSGTQLSVL.

This clone was seen only once. This sequence joins TRBV11-2 and TRBJ1-1, with a weak D call TRBD1 (5 bases). The CDR3 is made up of 15 amino acids. With 5 bases removed from V and 0 bases from J, the gap between germline ends came to 13 bases. The germline CDR1 and CDR2 sequences are SGHAT and FQNNGV. The CDR3 spells CASSLNQGLNTEAFF. In DNA form, the CDR3 reads TGTGCCAGCAGCCTTAATCAGGGCCTGAACACTGAAGCTTTCTTT.